A selection of T cell receptor beta chains follows, all from one sample in a study of cytomegalovirus exposure and HLA in healthy donors. Profiling relied on immunoSEQ multiplex PCR, and the TCRdb table lists in-frame clones only, not all of them. The sample shows 190,000 or so clones, about 85% of them seen only once. Sequencing used PBMCs. These receptor sequences come from a woman in her forties or fifties in good health and CMV-seropositive. The CDR3 runs from the conserved cysteine through the conserved F or W. A D gene is named only where the DNA matches it firmly. Size tells how often a clone was seen (once, few, many) or the class of an expanded clone, and some rows leave it out.

TRBD1,TRBV6-5,NA,TRBJ2-7,CAVAKGTGPYEQYF,TGTGCCGTGGCGAAGGGGACAGGTCCTTACGAGCAGTACTTC
NA,TRBV5-8,few,TRBJ2-6,CASWGQYSGANVLTF,TGTGCCAGCTGGGGACAATACTCTGGGGCCAACGTCCTGACTTTC
TRBD1,TRBV7-3,NA,TRBJ2-1,CASSFADRTYNEQFF,TGTGCCAGCAGCTTCGCGGACAGGACCTACAATGAGCAGTTCTTC
NA,TRBV28,NA,TRBJ1-2,CASSFHSGVNYYGYTF,TGTGCCAGCAGTTTTCATTCAGGGGTGAACTATTATGGCTACACCTTC
TRBD2,TRBV6-6,NA,TRBJ2-3,CASSSKAGADTDTQYF,TGTGCCAGCAGTTCTAAAGCGGGGGCCGATACAGATACGCAGTATTTT
NA,TRBV4-3,NA,TRBJ2-2,CASSQVRRSGELFF,TGCGCCAGCAGCCAGGTCCGGAGGAGCGGGGAGCTGTTTTTT
NA,TRBV27,few,TRBJ2-7,CASSFDRHEQYF,TGTGCCAGCAGTTTCGACAGACACGAGCAGTACTTC
NA,TRBV10-3,few,TRBJ1-1,CAISERQVGTEAFF,TGTGCCATCAGTGAGCGGCAGGTGGGCACTGAAGCTTTCTTT
NA,TRBV5-5,NA,TRBJ1-2,CASSSTVVGGFSYGYTF,TGTGCCAGCAGCTCGACCGTGGTGGGGGGATTTAGCTATGGCTACACCTTC
TRBD1,TRBV2,few,TRBJ1-5,CASSSRTGEGDSNQPQHF,TGTGCCAGCAGTAGCCGGACAGGGGAAGGAGATAGCAATCAGCCCCAGCATTTT
NA,TRBV5-1,NA,TRBJ1-4,CASSPGAREKLFF,TGCGCCAGCAGCCCAGGGGCGCGGGAAAAACTGTTTTTT
NA,TRBV5-1,NA,TRBJ2-5,CASSRGTLERETQYF,TGCGCCAGCAGCCGAGGGACACTTGAGAGGGAGACCCAGTACTTC
TRBD2,TRBV2,once,TRBJ2-3,CASSTSGGATFKLTQYF,TGTGCCAGCAGTACTAGCGGGGGCGCAACCTTTAAGTTGACGCAGTATTTT
NA,TRBV4-1,NA,TRBJ2-5,CASSQVLQETQYF,TGCGCCAGCAGCCAAGTGTTACAAGAGACCCAGTACTTC
NA,TRBV5-4,NA,TRBJ2-1,CASSLDNSEQFF,TGTGCCAGCAGCTTGGATAACTCGGAGCAGTTCTTC
TRBD2,TRBV5-4,few,TRBJ2-1,CASSRTSGGAMEQFF,TGTGCCAGCAGCCGGACTAGCGGGGGGGCGATGGAGCAGTTCTTC
TRBD1,TRBV10-3,NA,TRBJ2-7,CATSPGTGGYEQYF,TGTGCCACCTCTCCCGGGACAGGGGGCTATGAGCAGTACTTC
TRBD1,TRBV9,NA,TRBJ1-2,CASSPTPGQGATNYGYTF,TGTGCCAGCAGCCCTACTCCGGGACAGGGGGCGACTAACTATGGCTACACCTTC
TRBD1,TRBV7-2,NA,TRBJ1-2,CASSLAERDSYGYTF,TGTGCCAGCAGCTTAGCGGAGAGGGACAGCTATGGCTACACCTTC
NA,TRBV5-1,NA,TRBJ1-2,CASSLELGHGGGYTF,TGCGCCAGCAGCTTGGAGCTAGGACACGGGGGTGGCTACACCTTC